This T cell receptor beta chain derives from a study of T cell repertoires in cytomegalovirus infection. The CDR3 contains 15 residues. CDR1 and CDR2 (germline): DFQATT, SNEGSKA (reference sequence). V lost 1 base to trimming and J lost 9 bases; unmatched junction nucleotides: 11. The count of this clonotype is one. Its antigen is not identified. MiXCR was run by TCRdb on the reads, yielding one entry per CDR3 protein. This sample has roughly 350,000 distinct CDR3 sequences, with roughly 34% found just once. The specimen comprised cultured PBMCs, sampled from culture after CMV antigen stimulation. The V call is TRBV20-1, the J call TRBJ2-1; 8 nucleotides match TRBD1. This sequence originates from a human donor in good health (CMV status not recorded). Some clones in this sample may be carry-over from other donors' samples. The CDR3 protein is CSARATGTGRPEQFF. In nucleotides, the CDR3 is TGCAGTGCTAGAGCCACCGGGACAGGCCGACCTGAGCAGTTCTTC.